This T cell receptor (beta chain) was sequenced during a study of CD8 T cells in ankylosing spondylitis. A quantitative 5'-RACE method, one with molecular barcodes, was used to make TCR beta libraries. Via MiXCR, TCRdb re-called the 5' RACE reads, giving one row per CDR3 protein. The table includes 150,000 to 200,000 distinct CDR3 sequences, approximately 10% detected once. Study-level findings and limits: Seemingly characteristic of ankylosing spondylitis blood was a TCR beta motif consisting of several highly homologous variants. The authors reported significant enrichment of disease-linked clones in matched ankylosing spondylitis synovial fluid.

The CDR3 is 13 residues long. Per the germline V gene, CDR1 is SGHRS and CDR2 is YFSETQ. In the case of this clonotype: Its antigen remains unidentified. One end of the junction fails to match germline, which may point to a read error.

This receptor was obtained from a male donor with ankylosing spondylitis or in good health (not recorded which). This sequence joins TRBV5-1 and TRBJ2-3; tentative D call: TRBD1 (6 bases). Input material: blood, either unsorted or a sorted T cell fraction (not recorded which). The CDR3, as DNA: TGCGTCAGCAGCTCACAGGGTACAGATACGCAGTATTTT. Translated, it gives CVSSSQGTDTQYF.